This T cell receptor (beta chain) was obtained from a study of T cells in localized non-small cell lung cancer. CDR1 is SQVTM, CDR2 ANQGSEA, per germline. The CDR3 spans 10 residues. The data were produced by immunoSEQ multiplex PCR, yet TCRdb's version contains in-frame clones alone and is incomplete. The data hold about 91,000 clones, with roughly 86% observed a single time. The chain employs TRBV29-1 and TRBJ1-1; no firm D call. Source: peripheral blood, taken before any cancer treatment. The receptor's source is a man between 40 and 70 years old with stage I squamous cell lung carcinoma. This chain's CDR3 is CNLENTEAFF. The DNA of the CDR3 is TGCAACCTCGAAAACACTGAAGCTTTCTTT.